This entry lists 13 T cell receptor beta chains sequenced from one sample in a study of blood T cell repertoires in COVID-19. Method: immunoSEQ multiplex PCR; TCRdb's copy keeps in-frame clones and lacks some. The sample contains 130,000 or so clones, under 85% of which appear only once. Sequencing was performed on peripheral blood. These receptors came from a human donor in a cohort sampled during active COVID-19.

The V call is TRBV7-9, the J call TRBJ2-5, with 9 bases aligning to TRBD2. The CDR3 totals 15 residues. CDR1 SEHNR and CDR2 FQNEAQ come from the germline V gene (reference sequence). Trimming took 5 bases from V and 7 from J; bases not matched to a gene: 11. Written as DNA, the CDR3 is TGTGCCAGCAGCCCCCGGACTAGCGTGCCGCGGACCCAGTACTTC. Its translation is CASSPRTSVPRTQYF.

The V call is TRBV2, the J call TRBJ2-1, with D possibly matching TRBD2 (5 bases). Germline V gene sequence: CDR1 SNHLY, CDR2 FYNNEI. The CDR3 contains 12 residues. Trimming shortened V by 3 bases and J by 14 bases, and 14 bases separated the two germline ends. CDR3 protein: CASSDETIVKFF. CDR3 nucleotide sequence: TGTGCCAGCAGTGATGAGACTATCGTAAAGTTCTTC. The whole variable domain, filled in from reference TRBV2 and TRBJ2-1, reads EPEVTQTPSHQVTQMGQEVILRCVPISNHLYFYWYRQILGQKVEFLVSFYNNEISEKSEIFDDQFSVERPDGSNFTLKIRSTKLEDSAMYFCASSDETIVKFFGPGTRLTVL.

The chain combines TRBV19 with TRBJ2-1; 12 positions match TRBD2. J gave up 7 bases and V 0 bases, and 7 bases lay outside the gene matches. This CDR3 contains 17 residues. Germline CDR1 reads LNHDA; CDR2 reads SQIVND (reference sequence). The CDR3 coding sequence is TGTGCCAGTAGTATAGAAGGTCTAGCGGGAGGGTATAATGAGCAGTTCTTC. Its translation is CASSIEGLAGGYNEQFF.

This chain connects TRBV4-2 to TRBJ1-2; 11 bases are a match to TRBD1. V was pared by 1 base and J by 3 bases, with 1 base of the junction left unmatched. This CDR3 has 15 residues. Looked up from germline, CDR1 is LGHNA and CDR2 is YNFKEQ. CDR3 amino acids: CASSQVGQGDYGYTF. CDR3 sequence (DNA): TGTGCCAGCAGCCAAGTGGGACAGGGGGACTATGGCTACACCTTC.

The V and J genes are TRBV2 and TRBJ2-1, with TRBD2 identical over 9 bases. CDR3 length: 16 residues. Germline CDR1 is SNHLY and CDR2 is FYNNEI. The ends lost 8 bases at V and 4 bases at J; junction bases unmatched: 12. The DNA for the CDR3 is TGTGCCAGCCCTAATAGCGGGAGTTTAGTTTACAATGAGCAGTTCTTC. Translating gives CASPNSGSLVYNEQFF.

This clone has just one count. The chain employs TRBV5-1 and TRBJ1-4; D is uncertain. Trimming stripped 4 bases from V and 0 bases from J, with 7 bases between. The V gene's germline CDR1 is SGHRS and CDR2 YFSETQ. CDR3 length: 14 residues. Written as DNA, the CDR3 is TGCGCCAGCAGCGACACATCAACTAATGAAAAACTGTTTTTT. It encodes CASSDTSTNEKLFF.

CDR3 residues: CAWSAKIGGYTF. In DNA form, the CDR3 reads TGTGCCTGGAGCGCTAAAATCGGGGGCTACACCTTC. The chain is built from TRBV30 and TRBJ1-2; unclear D gene. V was cut by 3 bases and J by 8 bases, with 13 bases left in between. CDR1 is GTSNPN, CDR2 SVGIG, per germline (reference sequence). The CDR3 is made up of 12 amino acids.

CDR3 bases: TGTGCCAGTAGTAGCTCCGGGGGCAATCAGCCCCAGCATTTT. Encoded protein: CASSSSGGNQPQHF. This chain uses TRBV19 with TRBJ1-5; no clear D. The V gene's germline CDR1 is LNHDA and CDR2 SQIVND (reference sequence). Trimming took off 4 bases at V and 2 bases at J, with 9 bases between the two ends. The CDR3 length is 14 residues.

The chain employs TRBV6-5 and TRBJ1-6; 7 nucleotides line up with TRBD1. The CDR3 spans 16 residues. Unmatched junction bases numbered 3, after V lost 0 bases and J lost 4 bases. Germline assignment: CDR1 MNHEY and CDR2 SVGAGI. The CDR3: CASSYSPGQYNSPLHF. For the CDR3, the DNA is TGTGCCAGCAGTTACTCGCCGGGACAGTATAATTCACCCCTCCACTTT.

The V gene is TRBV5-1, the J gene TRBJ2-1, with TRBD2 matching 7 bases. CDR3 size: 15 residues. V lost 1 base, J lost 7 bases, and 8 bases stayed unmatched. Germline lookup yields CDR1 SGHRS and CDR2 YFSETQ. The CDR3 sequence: CASSLKRERVNEQFF. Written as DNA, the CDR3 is TGCGCCAGCAGCTTGAAGCGGGAAAGGGTGAATGAGCAGTTCTTC.

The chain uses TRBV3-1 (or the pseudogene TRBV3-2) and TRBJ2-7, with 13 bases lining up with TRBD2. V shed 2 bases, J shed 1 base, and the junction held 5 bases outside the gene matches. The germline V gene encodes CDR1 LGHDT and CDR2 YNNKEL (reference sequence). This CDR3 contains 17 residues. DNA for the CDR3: TGTGCCAGCAGCCAACCCGGACTAGCGGGAGTTTCCTACGAGCAGTACTTC. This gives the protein CASSQPGLAGVSYEQYF.

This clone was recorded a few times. The CDR3 nucleotides read TGTGCCAGCAGCTTTGGGGTAGCGGAGAACAATGAGCAGTTCTTC. It is translated as CASSFGVAENNEQFF. The chain employs TRBV11-3 and TRBJ2-1; possibly TRBD2 for D (6 bases). There are 15 residues in the CDR3. V lost 3 bases to trimming and J lost 5 bases, with 14 bases between them. Germline V CDR1 and CDR2: SGHNT, YENEEA.

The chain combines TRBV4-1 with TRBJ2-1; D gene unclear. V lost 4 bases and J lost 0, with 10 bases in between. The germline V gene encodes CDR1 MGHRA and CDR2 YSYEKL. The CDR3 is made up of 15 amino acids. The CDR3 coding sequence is TGCGCCAGCAGCCGGATAGCCGGCTCCTACAATGAGCAGTTCTTC. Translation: CASSRIAGSYNEQFF.